The rows below give T cell receptor beta chains drawn from one sample of a study of OX40 agonist ivuxolimab in advanced cancers. Assay used: immunoSEQ multiplex PCR; TCRdb lists only in-frame clones, some missing. The data hold about 30,000 clones, with roughly four fifths observed a single time. The sequencing here drew on CD4+ or CD8+ T cells sorted from blood, taken in a trial of the OX40 agonist ivuxolimab. These receptors were obtained from an adult with an advanced solid tumor such as melanoma, head and neck, liver or kidney cancer. CDR3s include the opening cysteine and the closing phenylalanine or tryptophan. Each record gives: J gene, clone size, V gene, D gene, CDR3 DNA, CDR3 protein. D genes are given only for firm matches. Clone size, where shown, is once, few, many, or a class for clones that have expanded.

j_gene: TRBJ2-7; abundance: -; v_gene: TRBV5-4; d_gene: -; CDR3nt: TGTGCCAGCAGCTTGGGACGGTTCGACGAGCAGTACTTC; CDR3aa: CASSLGRFDEQYF
j_gene: TRBJ2-7; abundance: -; v_gene: TRBV5-1; d_gene: -; CDR3nt: TGCGCCAGCAGCGCGGGAATTGAGCAGTACTTC; CDR3aa: CASSAGIEQYF
j_gene: TRBJ1-2; abundance: few; v_gene: TRBV10-3; d_gene: -; CDR3nt: TGTGCCATCAGTGAGTCAGGACAGTTTAATGGAGGCTACACCTTC; CDR3aa: CAISESGQFNGGYTF
j_gene: TRBJ1-6; abundance: -; v_gene: TRBV5-1; d_gene: -; CDR3nt: TGCGCCAGCAGCTTGTATACAGCGGGCAATTCACCCCTCCACTTT; CDR3aa: CASSLYTAGNSPLHF
j_gene: TRBJ1-2; abundance: -; v_gene: TRBV5-4; d_gene: -; CDR3nt: TGTGCCAGCAGCTTGGACGCTAACTATGGCTACACCTTC; CDR3aa: CASSLDANYGYTF
j_gene: TRBJ1-4; abundance: -; v_gene: TRBV21-1; d_gene: -; CDR3nt: TGTGCCAGCAGCAAAGGGGGAGGAAAACTGTTTTTT; CDR3aa: CASSKGGGKLFF
j_gene: TRBJ2-7; abundance: -; v_gene: TRBV11-2; d_gene: -; CDR3nt: TGTGCCAGCAGCTTAGGGACAGTCCACGAGCAGTACTTC; CDR3aa: CASSLGTVHEQYF
j_gene: TRBJ1-2; abundance: -; v_gene: TRBV2; d_gene: -; CDR3nt: TGTGCCAGCAGTGAAAGAATGGACAACTATGGCTACACCTTC; CDR3aa: CASSERMDNYGYTF
j_gene: TRBJ2-7; abundance: -; v_gene: TRBV11-2; d_gene: -; CDR3nt: TGTGCCAGCAGCCGGACAGCATCCTACGAGCAGTACTTC; CDR3aa: CASSRTASYEQYF
j_gene: TRBJ1-2; abundance: -; v_gene: TRBV19; d_gene: -; CDR3nt: TGTGCCAGTACCCCGGCGGGGTACAACTATGGCTACACCTTC; CDR3aa: CASTPAGYNYGYTF
j_gene: TRBJ2-2; abundance: -; v_gene: TRBV9; d_gene: TRBD1; CDR3nt: TGTGCCAGCAGCGTAAACCTGGGTCGGACAGGGACGGGTTCCGGGGAGCTGTTTTTT; CDR3aa: CASSVNLGRTGTGSGELFF
j_gene: TRBJ1-5; abundance: -; v_gene: TRBV19; d_gene: TRBD1; CDR3nt: TGTGCCAGTAGTATCGGAAGGACAGGGTCCCAGCCCCAGCATTTT; CDR3aa: CASSIGRTGSQPQHF
j_gene: TRBJ2-4; abundance: -; v_gene: TRBV6-6; d_gene: -; CDR3nt: TGTGCCAGTAGGGAAAGGGAATTGGGGGGAAACATTCAGTACTTC; CDR3aa: CASRERELGGNIQYF
j_gene: TRBJ2-5; abundance: few; v_gene: TRBV5-1; d_gene: TRBD2; CDR3nt: TGCGCCAGCAGCTTGACTAGCGGGGGACTCGGGGAGACCCAGTACTTC; CDR3aa: CASSLTSGGLGETQYF
j_gene: TRBJ2-3; abundance: -; v_gene: TRBV7-9; d_gene: TRBD2; CDR3nt: TGTGCCAGCAGCCCCGGGACTAGCGCAGATACGCAGTATTTT; CDR3aa: CASSPGTSADTQYF
j_gene: TRBJ2-1; abundance: -; v_gene: TRBV11-3; d_gene: -; CDR3nt: TGTGCCAGCAGCTTAGAAGGAAATGAGCAGTTCTTC; CDR3aa: CASSLEGNEQFF
j_gene: TRBJ2-7; abundance: -; v_gene: TRBV6-6; d_gene: TRBD2; CDR3nt: TGTGCCAGCAGTTACAATGCTGGGGGGGGCTACGAGCAGTACTTC; CDR3aa: CASSYNAGGGYEQYF
j_gene: TRBJ2-5; abundance: -; v_gene: TRBV27; d_gene: TRBD1; CDR3nt: TGTGCCAGCAGCCCAAACAGGGGTGGGGCAAATCGGGAGACCCAGTACTTC; CDR3aa: CASSPNRGGANRETQYF
j_gene: TRBJ1-5; abundance: -; v_gene: TRBV19; d_gene: -; CDR3nt: TGTGCCAGTAGTATACAGGAATTAGGCAATCAGCCCCAGCATTTT; CDR3aa: CASSIQELGNQPQHF
j_gene: TRBJ2-5; abundance: -; v_gene: TRBV5-1; d_gene: -; CDR3nt: TGCGCCAGCAGCTTGGCAGCAGGGAAAGAGACCCAGTACTTC; CDR3aa: CASSLAAGKETQYF
j_gene: TRBJ1-1; abundance: few; v_gene: TRBV18; d_gene: -; CDR3nt: TGTGCCAGCTCCCTGACAGCGAACACTGAAGCTTTCTTT; CDR3aa: CASSLTANTEAFF
j_gene: TRBJ2-3; abundance: -; v_gene: TRBV30; d_gene: -; CDR3nt: TGTGCCTGGAGTGTAAGGATCACAGATACGCAGTATTTT; CDR3aa: CAWSVRITDTQYF
j_gene: TRBJ2-6; abundance: -; v_gene: TRBV19; d_gene: -; CDR3nt: TGTGCCAGTAGTATAGATATCCTTATCGATTCTGGGGCCAACGTCCTGACTTTC; CDR3aa: CASSIDILIDSGANVLTF
j_gene: TRBJ1-2; abundance: -; v_gene: TRBV6-1; d_gene: -; CDR3nt: TGTGCCAGCAGTCTCCAGGGGCCAACTAACTATGGCTACACCTTC; CDR3aa: CASSLQGPTNYGYTF
j_gene: TRBJ2-5; abundance: -; v_gene: TRBV11-2; d_gene: TRBD2; CDR3nt: TGTGCCAGCAGCCCCCGGACTAGCGGGGTGTTCCAAGAGACCCAGTACTTC; CDR3aa: CASSPRTSGVFQETQYF
j_gene: TRBJ1-4; abundance: -; v_gene: TRBV19; d_gene: -; CDR3nt: TGTGCCAGTAGTATTCCCTATGAAAAACTGTTTTTT; CDR3aa: CASSIPYEKLFF
j_gene: TRBJ1-3; abundance: -; v_gene: TRBV30; d_gene: -; CDR3nt: TGTGCCTGGTCACAAGACTCTGGAAACACCATATATTTT; CDR3aa: CAWSQDSGNTIYF
j_gene: TRBJ1-1; abundance: -; v_gene: TRBV11-3; d_gene: -; CDR3nt: TGTGCCAGCAGCTTAGATCAAAAAGGGGACGCTTTCTTT; CDR3aa: CASSLDQKGDAFF
j_gene: TRBJ2-5; abundance: -; v_gene: TRBV30; d_gene: -; CDR3nt: TGTGCCTGGAGTGCGGGTTCGGAGACCCAGTACTTC; CDR3aa: CAWSAGSETQYF
j_gene: TRBJ1-1; abundance: -; v_gene: TRBV19; d_gene: -; CDR3nt: TGTGCCAGTAGACGAGGCGGGGGACAGAACACTGAAGCTTTCTTT; CDR3aa: CASRRGGGQNTEAFF
j_gene: TRBJ1-2; abundance: -; v_gene: TRBV6-5; d_gene: -; CDR3nt: TGTGCCAGCAGTTTACAGGGTAGTAGCTACACCTTC; CDR3aa: CASSLQGSSYTF
j_gene: TRBJ1-2; abundance: -; v_gene: TRBV28; d_gene: TRBD1; CDR3nt: TGTGCCAGCAGCCCTAGGGACAGGGAGGTGTACGGCTACACCTTC; CDR3aa: CASSPRDREVYGYTF
j_gene: TRBJ1-1; abundance: few; v_gene: TRBV7-8; d_gene: TRBD1; CDR3nt: TGTGCCAGCAGCTTAGGGTACAGGGGCGTCATGAACACTGAAGCTTTCTTT; CDR3aa: CASSLGYRGVMNTEAFF
j_gene: TRBJ1-5; abundance: -; v_gene: TRBV19; d_gene: -; CDR3nt: TGTGCCAGTAGTATAGAGGCAACTCAGCCCCAGCATTTT; CDR3aa: CASSIEATQPQHF
j_gene: TRBJ1-1; abundance: -; v_gene: TRBV14; d_gene: -; CDR3nt: TGTGCCAGCAGACCCAGACGGATTAAGAACACTGAAGCTTTCTTT; CDR3aa: CASRPRRIKNTEAFF
j_gene: TRBJ2-7; abundance: few; v_gene: TRBV18; d_gene: TRBD2; CDR3nt: TGTGCCAGCTCACCGGGACTAGCGGAACTCTACGAGCAGTACTTC; CDR3aa: CASSPGLAELYEQYF
j_gene: TRBJ2-2; abundance: -; v_gene: TRBV9; d_gene: -; CDR3nt: TGTGCCAGCAGGGGGACAGAGCTGTTTTTT; CDR3aa: CASRGTELFF
j_gene: TRBJ2-1; abundance: -; v_gene: TRBV7-9; d_gene: TRBD1; CDR3nt: TGTGCCAGCAGCTTAGTTACCGGGACAGGAGGGGTCTTC; CDR3aa: CASSLVTGTGGVF
j_gene: TRBJ2-3; abundance: -; v_gene: TRBV6-1; d_gene: TRBD1; CDR3nt: TGTGCCAGCAGTGAATATCAGGACAGGGTTACAGATACGCAGTATTTT; CDR3aa: CASSEYQDRVTDTQYF
j_gene: TRBJ2-7; abundance: once; v_gene: TRBV7-9; d_gene: -; CDR3nt: TGTGCCAGCAGCCCCCTCCCCTACGAGCAGTACTTC; CDR3aa: CASSPLPYEQYF
j_gene: TRBJ2-7; abundance: -; v_gene: TRBV7-9; d_gene: -; CDR3nt: TGTGCCAGCAGCTCGTCCGGGACACTTCATTACGAGCAGTACTTC; CDR3aa: CASSSSGTLHYEQYF
j_gene: TRBJ1-1; abundance: -; v_gene: TRBV5-1; d_gene: TRBD1; CDR3nt: TGCGCCAGCAGCCCCGGACAGGGGGGATACACTGAAGCTTTCTTT; CDR3aa: CASSPGQGGYTEAFF